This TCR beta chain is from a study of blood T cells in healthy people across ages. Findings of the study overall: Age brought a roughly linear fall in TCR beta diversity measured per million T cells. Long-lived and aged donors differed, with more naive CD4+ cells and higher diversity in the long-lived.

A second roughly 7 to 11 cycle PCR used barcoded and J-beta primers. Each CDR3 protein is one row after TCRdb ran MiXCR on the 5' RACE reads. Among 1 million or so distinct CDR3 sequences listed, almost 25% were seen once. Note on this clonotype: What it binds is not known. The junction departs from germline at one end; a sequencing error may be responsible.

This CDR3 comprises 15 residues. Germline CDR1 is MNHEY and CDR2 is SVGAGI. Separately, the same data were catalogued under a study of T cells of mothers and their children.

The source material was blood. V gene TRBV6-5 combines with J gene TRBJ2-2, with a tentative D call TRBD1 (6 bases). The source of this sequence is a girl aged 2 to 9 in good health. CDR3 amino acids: CASSDSREGAGELFF. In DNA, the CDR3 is TGTGCCAGCAGTGACTCGCGTGAGGGGGCCGGGGAGCTGTTTTTT.